These 30 T cell receptor beta chains share one sample of origin, sequenced in a study of blood T cell repertoires in COVID-19. Clones were sequenced by immunoSEQ multiplex PCR, and TCRdb holds only the in-frame ones, with some missing. The sample comprises over 140,000 clones, roughly 85% of which are singletons, and less than 3% rests with the top ten. Input material: PBMCs or T cells enriched from blood (not recorded which). The source of these receptors is a woman between 45 and 60 years old who had recovered from COVID-19.

The chain carries TRBV3-1 (or the pseudogene TRBV3-2) and TRBJ1-6; D is possibly TRBD1 (6 bases). CDR1 is LGHDT and CDR2 is YNNKEL in the germline V gene (reference sequence). The CDR3 is 13 amino acids. Trimming shortened V by 3 bases and J by 13 bases, and 13 bases separated the two germline ends. This chain's CDR3 is CASSHRGTSPLHF. The CDR3 DNA reads as TGTGCCAGCAGCCATAGGGGGACCTCTCCCCTCCACTTT.

Of note for this clone: This same CDR3 is encoded by further DNA sequences in the sample. The chain joins TRBV7-3 to TRBJ1-1, with a possible D match to TRBD1 (5 bases). The germline V gene encodes CDR1 SGHTA and CDR2 FQGTGA. The CDR3 covers 13 residues. Trimming took off 1 base at V and 4 bases at J, with 7 bases between the two ends. The CDR3 reads CASSLNGGTEAFF. Written as DNA, the CDR3 is TGTGCCAGCAGCTTAAACGGGGGCACTGAAGCTTTCTTT.

J is TRBJ2-2 and V is TRBV29-1; TRBD2 aligns across 11 bases. Germline CDR1 is SQVTM and CDR2 is ANQGSEA. Trimming at V came to 6 bases and at J to 1 base, leaving 4 bases not matched to a gene. The CDR3 is made up of 15 amino acids. CDR3 sequence: CSVDTSGGNTGELFF. DNA of the CDR3: TGCAGCGTCGATACTAGCGGGGGGAACACCGGGGAGCTGTTTTTT.

This clone was detected only once. V gene TRBV5-1 combines with J gene TRBJ2-7; TRBD2 might be the D (6 bases). V gave up 4 bases and J gave up 5 bases, with 13 bases separating them. Germline values: CDR1 SGHRS, CDR2 YFSETQ. The CDR3 runs to 13 residues. CDR3 sequence (DNA): TGCGCCAGCAGCGCCCTAGCGAGCAACGAGCAGTACTTC. Protein product: CASSALASNEQYF.

The rearrangement links TRBV7-3 to TRBJ1-4; 7 nucleotides agree with TRBD1. The CDR3 is 15 residues long. CDR1 is SGHTA, CDR2 FQGTGA, per germline. V trimming: 5 bases; J trimming: 5 bases; junction bases outside the gene matches: 8. CDR3 amino acids: CASSKTGRQNEKLFF. The CDR3 nucleotides are TGTGCCAGCAGCAAGACAGGGAGGCAGAATGAAAAACTGTTTTTT.

This chain joins TRBV19 and TRBJ2-2, with 9 bases aligning to TRBD1. The CDR3 runs to 15 residues. Trimming removed 4 bases from V and 1 base from J; junction bases left unmatched: 1. Germline loops: CDR1 LNHDA, CDR2 SQIVND (reference sequence). CDR3: CASSKTGGNTGELFF. In DNA, the CDR3 is TGTGCCAGTAGTAAGACAGGGGGGAACACCGGGGAGCTGTTTTTT.

V usage is TRBV5-5 and J usage is TRBJ2-7, with 9 bases matching TRBD2. Germline CDR1 reads SGHKS; CDR2 reads YYEKEE (reference sequence). This CDR3 spans 14 amino acids. V shed 2 bases and J 6 bases; nucleotides not matched to a gene: 6. In DNA, the CDR3 is TGTGCCAGCAGCTTTGGTAGCGGGAGTCTCGAGCAGTACTTC. Its protein is CASSFGSGSLEQYF.

The V gene is TRBV5-6, the J gene TRBJ1-2; D perhaps matches TRBD1 (5 bases). The germline gives CDR1 SGHDT, CDR2 YYEEEE. CDR3 length: 15 amino acids. V lost 0 bases, J lost 5 bases, and 14 bases lay in between. The CDR3 sequence is CASSLGGTVFYGYTF. For the CDR3, the DNA is TGTGCCAGCAGCTTGGGCGGGACTGTCTTTTATGGCTACACCTTC.

This chain connects TRBV3-1 (or the pseudogene TRBV3-2) to TRBJ1-1, with a possible D match to TRBD1 (5 bases). CDR1 and CDR2 from the germline V gene are LGHDT and YNNKEL (reference sequence). The V and J ends lost 4 bases and 1 base respectively, with 19 bases between them. The CDR3 length is 17 residues. The CDR3 is CASSPGTSLVSNTEAFF. CDR3 DNA sequence: TGTGCCAGCAGCCCAGGGACTTCTCTGGTTTCGAACACTGAAGCTTTCTTT.

V usage is TRBV6-5 and J usage is TRBJ1-2; D uncertain. Looked up from germline, CDR1 is MNHEY and CDR2 is SVGAGI. This CDR3 spans 13 amino acids. V shed 7 bases and J shed 0 bases, with 9 bases lying between them. CDR3 coding DNA: TGTGCCAGCATGAGGAGTTCTAACTATGGCTACACCTTC. It is translated as CASMRSSNYGYTF.

The table lists this clone with a count of one. CDR3 nucleotides: TGTGCCAGCACCCGGGACACTCACACTGAAGCTTTCTTT. It codes for CASTRDTHTEAFF. The chain has TRBV12-3 or TRBV12-4 and TRBJ1-1; perhaps TRBD1 as D (6 bases). V lost 7 bases and J 3 bases, leaving 12 bases between the germline ends. The CDR3 is 13 amino acids.

The chain couples TRBV27 to TRBJ1-5; D is ambiguous. The V gene lost 2 bases and the J gene lost 7 bases, with 15 bases spanning the gap. There are 15 residues in the CDR3. In germline, CDR1 is MNHEY, CDR2 SMNVEV (reference sequence). The CDR3 spells CASSLSSWTGQPQHF. CDR3 coding DNA: TGTGCCAGCAGTTTAAGTAGTTGGACGGGGCAGCCCCAGCATTTT.

J is TRBJ2-1 and V is TRBV2; 12 bases match TRBD2. Germline V lookup: CDR1 SNHLY, CDR2 FYNNEI. Trimming removed 1 base from V and 4 bases from J; junction bases left unmatched: 5. The CDR3 has 17 amino acids. The CDR3, as DNA: TGTGCCAGCAGTGAAGATGGACTAGCGGGAAGTTACAATGAGCAGTTCTTC. Its protein is CASSEDGLAGSYNEQFF.

The rearrangement joins TRBV19 to TRBJ1-1, with unresolved D. Germline V gene lookup returns CDR1 LNHDA and CDR2 SQIVND (reference sequence). Trimming took off 6 bases at V and 3 bases at J, with 14 bases between the two ends. The CDR3 is made up of 14 amino acids. The CDR3 DNA follows: TGTGCCAGTAGGCCCCTCGGGGATTACACTGAAGCTTTCTTT. It codes for CASRPLGDYTEAFF.

The chain uses TRBV6-5 and TRBJ1-1, with TRBD1 matching over 7 bases. The V and J ends lost 7 bases and 4 bases, in that order; junction bases with no gene match: 6. CDR1 is MNHEY, CDR2 SVGAGI, per germline. CDR3 length: 13 residues. CDR3 bases: TGTGCCAGCACCACACAGGGGTTCACTGAAGCTTTCTTT. This sequence encodes CASTTQGFTEAFF.

The CDR3 loop is CASSSPGQSTEAFF. DNA of the CDR3: TGTGCCAGCAGCTCTCCGGGACAGAGCACTGAAGCTTTCTTT. V usage is TRBV11-2 and J usage is TRBJ1-1; 7 bases match TRBD1. The CDR3 runs 14 residues. Germline V lookup: CDR1 SGHAT, CDR2 FQNNGV. J lost 4 bases, V lost 4 bases, and 6 bases had no gene match.

This chain connects TRBV4-1 to TRBJ1-2; D possibly corresponds to TRBD1 (5 bases). Between the trimmed V and J ends, which lost 2 bases and 4 bases, there was a span of 20 bases. Per germline, CDR1 MGHRA and CDR2 YSYEKL. CDR3 length: 17 amino acids. The CDR3 here is CASSQPYGGEFSYGYTF. In nucleotides, the CDR3 is TGCGCCAGCAGCCAACCCTATGGGGGGGAATTCAGCTATGGCTACACCTTC.

The chain joins TRBV9 to TRBJ1-1; D perhaps matches TRBD1 (5 bases). CDR1 is SGDLS and CDR2 is YYNGEE in the germline V gene. V lost 4 bases, J lost 3 bases, and 13 bases lay in between. CDR3 size: 14 residues. CDR3 loop: CASSPVGGDTEAFF. The CDR3 coding sequence is TGTGCCAGCAGCCCAGTGGGGGGGGACACTGAAGCTTTCTTT.

V gene TRBV4-1 combines with J gene TRBJ2-7; 11 bases agree with TRBD1. CDR1 MGHRA and CDR2 YSYEKL come from the germline V gene. V was clipped by 3 bases and J by 5 bases; unmatched bases: 6. The length of the CDR3 is 15 residues. For the CDR3, the DNA is TGCGCCAGCAGCCACTCGGACAGGGGGCTGGACGAGCAGTACTTC. It translates to CASSHSDRGLDEQYF.

This clone was detected once. The chain employs TRBV6-6 and TRBJ2-1; D not certain. CDR3 size: 15 residues. V lost 2 bases to trimming and J lost 5 bases, with 13 bases between them. The germline V gene has CDR1 MNHNY and CDR2 SVGAGI (reference sequence). CDR3 sequence reads: CASSYDARQNNEQFF. DNA for the CDR3: TGTGCCAGCAGTTACGACGCCAGGCAGAACAATGAGCAGTTCTTC.

This chain uses TRBV2 with TRBJ1-5; perhaps TRBD1 as D (6 bases). V lost 7 bases, J lost 0 bases, and 13 bases lay in between. Germline V CDR1 and CDR2: SNHLY, FYNNEI. This CDR3 region has 15 residues. CDR3 in DNA: TGTGCCAGCACCCGGACAGCTGATAGCAATCAGCCCCAGCATTTT. Translation gives CASTRTADSNQPQHF.

The chain uses TRBV2 and TRBJ2-3, with 9 nucleotides matching TRBD2. V gave up 7 bases and J gave up 2 bases; unmatched junction bases: 7. This CDR3 has 15 residues. Germline CDR1 reads SNHLY; CDR2 reads FYNNEI. Written as DNA, the CDR3 is TGTGCCAGCAACTCGCGGGGGGGCAACACAGATACGCAGTATTTT. Protein sequence: CASNSRGGNTDTQYF.

This rearrangement joins TRBV19 to TRBJ1-5; 9 positions match TRBD1. V trimming: 5 bases; J trimming: 0 bases; junction bases outside the gene matches: 14. CDR3 length: 19 amino acids. The germline V gene encodes CDR1 LNHDA and CDR2 SQIVND (reference sequence). The CDR3 sequence: CASSSILGTGSLSNQPQHF. The CDR3 DNA reads as TGTGCCAGTAGTTCTATTCTGGGGACAGGGTCCCTTAGCAATCAGCCCCAGCATTTT.

This sequence joins TRBV28 and TRBJ2-7; 9 bases agree with TRBD1. This CDR3 contains 14 residues. With 6 bases clipped from V and 3 bases from J, the junction kept 6 bases outside the gene matches. CDR1 and CDR2 from the germline V gene are MDHEN and SYDVKM. This CDR3 reads CASSLGQGRYEQYF. For the CDR3, the DNA is TGTGCCAGCAGCCTGGGACAGGGCCGCTACGAGCAGTACTTC.

This clone was found once. The chain combines TRBV9 with TRBJ2-7, with TRBD1 matching over 9 bases. CDR1 and CDR2 from the germline V gene are SGDLS and YYNGEE. V lost 3 bases and J lost 4; bases outside the gene matches: 8. This CDR3 is 15 amino acids long. The CDR3 DNA reads TGTGCCAGCAGCGCCGGGGGACAGGGATGGTACGAGCAGTACTTC. Its protein product is CASSAGGQGWYEQYF.

The rearrangement links TRBV30 to TRBJ1-2, with TRBD1 as a possible D gene (6 bases). V gave up 0 bases and J gave up 2 bases, with 13 bases separating them. Germline V CDR1 and CDR2: GTSNPN, SVGIG (reference sequence). This CDR3 has 15 residues. CDR3 loop: CAWSVRRGYNYGYTF. The CDR3 coding sequence is TGTGCCTGGAGTGTACGAAGGGGGTACAACTATGGCTACACCTTC. The whole variable domain, remainder taken from reference TRBV30 and TRBJ1-2, is SQTIHQWPATLVQPVGSPLSLECTVEGTSNPNLYWYRQAAGRGLQLLFYSVGIGQISSEVPQNLSASRPQDRQFILSSKKLLLSDSGFYLCAWSVRRGYNYGYTFGSGTRLTVV.

This clone showed up just a few times. This chain uses TRBV5-1 with TRBJ2-5; TRBD1 is a possible D gene (5 bases). This CDR3 region has 14 residues. V gave up 3 bases and J gave up 4 bases, with 13 bases separating them. Germline V CDR1 and CDR2: SGHRS, YFSETQ. The CDR3 here is CASSYQGFRETQYF. DNA of the CDR3: TGCGCCAGCAGCTATCAGGGTTTCCGAGAGACCCAGTACTTC.

This chain uses TRBV14 with TRBJ2-1, with 11 bases lining up with TRBD2. After removal of 2 bases from V and 7 bases from J, the junction contained 4 bases not matched to a gene. The CDR3 spans 15 residues. The V gene's germline CDR1 is SGHDN and CDR2 FVKESK. CDR3 loop: CASSQFSSGRNEQFF. The CDR3 coding sequence is TGTGCCAGCAGCCAATTCTCTAGCGGGAGGAATGAGCAGTTCTTC.

The chain employs TRBV5-1 and TRBJ2-1, with 10 positions matching TRBD2. There are 15 residues in the CDR3. Germline loops: CDR1 SGHRS, CDR2 YFSETQ. Trimming at V came to 4 bases and at J to 5 bases, leaving 6 bases not matched to a gene. CDR3 amino acids: CASSPTSGLHNEQFF. The CDR3 DNA sequence: TGCGCCAGCAGCCCGACTAGCGGGCTTCACAATGAGCAGTTCTTC.

The chain carries TRBV6-5 and TRBJ2-1; 7 bases are a match to TRBD1. After removal of 6 bases from V and 2 bases from J, the junction contained 4 bases not matched to a gene. CDR1 is MNHEY, CDR2 SVGAGI, per germline. The CDR3 has 14 residues. The chain's CDR3 is CASRRQGPYNEQFF. The CDR3 DNA is TGTGCCAGCAGACGACAGGGCCCCTACAATGAGCAGTTCTTC.